The 13 T cell receptor beta chains presented below share a single source sample, sequenced in a study of blood T cell repertoires in COVID-19. Using immunoSEQ multiplex PCR, the repertoire was profiled, and TCRdb retains in-frame clones only, with some absent. This sample carries fewer than 200,000 clones, over 65% of them seen once, and the ten largest clones take 4.4%. Input material: PBMCs or T cells enriched from blood (not recorded which). The receptor source for this set is a woman between 45 and 60 years old who had recovered from COVID-19.

This clone came up a few times. The chain has TRBV19 and TRBJ2-3; 7 nucleotides align to TRBD2. CDR1 is LNHDA, CDR2 SQIVND, per germline (reference sequence). The V segment lost 5 bases and the J segment 5 bases; nucleotides outside the gene matches: 7. There are 14 residues in the CDR3. This CDR3 is CASSLRLAGDTQYF. CDR3 DNA sequence: TGTGCCAGTAGTCTCCGACTAGCAGGAGATACGCAGTATTTT.

The chain employs TRBV10-3 and TRBJ2-5; D might be TRBD1 (5 bases). V lost 0 bases, J lost 1 base, and 18 bases lay in between. Germline V lookup: CDR1 ENHRY, CDR2 SYGVKD. This CDR3 is 18 amino acids long. The CDR3 loop is CAISESRNRGPIQETQYF. The CDR3 coding sequence is TGTGCCATCAGTGAGTCACGTAATAGGGGTCCGATCCAAGAGACCCAGTACTTC.

The V gene is TRBV9, the J gene TRBJ1-3; 7 bases line up with TRBD1. Trimming removed 4 bases from V and 0 bases from J; junction bases left unmatched: 4. Germline CDR1 SGDLS, CDR2 YYNGEE. The CDR3 length is 15 residues. DNA for the CDR3: TGTGCCAGCAGCTTCCAGGGGGACTCTGGAAACACCATATATTTT. Translating it yields CASSFQGDSGNTIYF.

The chain has TRBV5-1 and TRBJ1-1; TRBD1 matches at 7 bases. Trimming removed 5 bases from V and 5 bases from J; junction bases left unmatched: 9. The CDR3 totals 14 residues. Per the germline V gene, CDR1 is SGHRS and CDR2 is YFSETQ. The CDR3: CASSRDRSRTEAFF. As DNA, the CDR3 is TGCGCCAGCAGTCGGGACAGAAGTCGTACTGAAGCTTTCTTT.

The chain carries TRBV5-1 and TRBJ2-3; 11 nucleotides agree with TRBD2. After removal of 0 bases from V and 4 bases from J, the junction contained 16 bases not matched to a gene. Germline assignment: CDR1 SGHRS and CDR2 YFSETQ. The CDR3 extends over 20 amino acids. The CDR3 bases are TGCGCCAGCAGCTTGGCCGATTCAGGGCTAGCGGGGGGAAATTCAGATACGCAGTATTTT. Translated: CASSLADSGLAGGNSDTQYF.

This sequence joins TRBV30 and TRBJ2-5; possible D gene TRBD1, 6 bases. The CDR3 is 15 residues long. The V and J ends lost 3 bases and 7 bases respectively, with 21 bases between them. Germline values: CDR1 GTSNPN, CDR2 SVGIG (reference sequence). CDR3 in amino acids: CAWSGNLGGRGTQYF. DNA for the CDR3: TGTGCCTGGAGCGGCAATTTAGGGGGACGGGGGACCCAGTACTTC.

The rearrangement links TRBV27 to TRBJ1-2; unclear D gene. Germline CDR1 reads MNHEY; CDR2 reads SMNVEV (reference sequence). This CDR3 contains 13 residues. V dropped 6 bases and J dropped 5 bases, with 13 bases sitting between them. CDR3 sequence: CASRGETRYGYTF. The CDR3 DNA reads TGTGCCAGCAGGGGAGAGACCCGTTATGGCTACACCTTC.

The rearrangement uses TRBV7-2 and TRBJ2-3; D is perhaps TRBD2 (7 bases). The CDR3 covers 16 residues. V lost 1 base to trimming and J lost 2 bases, with 13 bases between them. Germline V gene data show CDR1 as SGHTA and CDR2 as FQGNSA. CDR3 amino acids: CASSLEGGGYTDTQYF. CDR3 nucleotide sequence: TGTGCCAGCAGCTTAGAAGGCGGGGGCTACACAGATACGCAGTATTTT.

Many counts were recorded for this clone. The rearrangement links TRBV7-9 to TRBJ2-5, with D perhaps TRBD2 (5 bases). The CDR3 totals 14 residues. Per germline, CDR1 SEHNR and CDR2 FQNEAQ (reference sequence). V gave up 1 base and J gave up 5 bases, with 11 bases separating them. The CDR3 sequence: CASSLGAGPETQYF. As DNA, the CDR3 is TGTGCCAGCAGCTTAGGGGCGGGTCCCGAGACCCAGTACTTC.

The chain has TRBV5-1 and TRBJ2-7; possibly TRBD1 for D (5 bases). This CDR3 has 14 amino acids. The V and J ends lost 0 bases and 2 bases respectively, with 9 bases between them. Germline loops: CDR1 SGHRS, CDR2 YFSETQ. This CDR3 reads CASSLATGAYEQYV. CDR3 DNA sequence: TGCGCCAGCAGCTTGGCTACAGGAGCCTACGAGCAGTACGTC.

The gene calls are TRBV27 and TRBJ2-1, with 8 bases identical to TRBD1. The CDR3 consists of 15 residues. V shed 3 bases, J shed 2 bases, and the junction held 3 bases outside the gene matches. From germline, CDR1 is MNHEY and CDR2 SMNVEV (reference sequence). CDR3 protein: CASSFGQGPYNEQFF. The CDR3 DNA is TGTGCCAGCAGTTTCGGACAGGGCCCCTACAATGAGCAGTTCTTC.

This chain joins TRBV2 and TRBJ1-5; D might be TRBD1 (5 bases). This CDR3 is built from 18 residues. Germline V gene sequence: CDR1 SNHLY, CDR2 FYNNEI. Trimming removed 6 bases at V and 0 bases at J, with 21 bases between. CDR3 residues: CASRSAGRIIDSNQPQHF. The DNA for the CDR3 is TGTGCCAGCAGATCCGCGGGACGGATTATAGATAGCAATCAGCCCCAGCATTTT.

The chain uses TRBV7-8 and TRBJ1-3; 8 bases map to TRBD1. V was clipped by 5 bases and J by 1 base; unmatched bases: 7. The CDR3 spans 16 residues. The germline V gene has CDR1 SGHVS and CDR2 FQNEAQ. The CDR3 DNA is TGTGCCAGCAGCGAGGGCAGGGGGCCGTCTGGAAACACCATATATTTT. Translation: CASSEGRGPSGNTIYF.